This record looks at one TCR beta chain sequence and its context. These data belong to a study of cytomegalovirus exposure and HLA in healthy donors. Study background: When 350 to 500 donors were genotyped, roughly 80% of them were found to fall in the Caucasian-associated ancestry cluster.

Primers for the PCR totalled 60 Vbeta and 13 Jbeta. TCRdb's table, derived via immunoSEQ multiplex PCR, lists solely in-frame clones and lacks some. The sample consists of more than 95,000 clones, 83% of them appearing once. V lost 5 bases to trimming and J lost 4 bases, with 13 bases between them. The germline gives CDR1 SGHTS, CDR2 YDEGEE. The CDR3 is made up of 14 amino acids. The sample was PBMCs. The V and J genes are TRBV5-8 and TRBJ1-5; D is perhaps TRBD1 (6 bases). The receptor's source is a man younger than 35 in good health and CMV-seronegative. The chain's CDR3 is CASRVGGGNQPQHF. The CDR3 coding sequence is TGTGCCAGCAGAGTAGGGGGGGGGAATCAGCCCCAGCATTTT.